This T cell receptor (beta chain) is from a study of T cell changes during pregnancy in multiple sclerosis (dated by TCRdb to between 2018 and 2021). For the wider study: Changes in the T cell repertoire over the course of pregnancy were examined in this study in women with multiple sclerosis.

As for this clone: This receptor's antigen is unknown. Qualities for individual bases were not recorded, and no much larger clone is one base off.

The germline V gene (reference sequence) sets CDR1 to LNHDA and CDR2 to SQIVND. The junction shows trimming of 3 bases on V and 5 bases on J, plus 13 bases between the germline ends. The CDR3, cysteine through phenylalanine, is 14 amino acids long. Here the CDR3 DNA is all that survives: 42 bases in frame from base 1. The protocol used for the library was the immunoSEQ multiplex PCR assay. The immuneACCESS repertoire file appears here via TCRdb, limited to in-frame rearrangements. These files lack a portion of the clones; in checked studies, under half of the deficit traces to unresolved V genes, and the cause of the others is not known. This sample is represented by more than 50,000 clones; about 91% of them were singletons. Together, the top ten hold about 1.2% of the sample.

Here the chain combines TRBV19 and TRBJ1-1; the D gene remains uncertain. The sample here was peripheral blood, taken after pregnancy. This TCR came from a female donor in good health, enrolled as a control in a pregnancy study. The sequence in DNA is TGTGCCAGTAGTATCCGACGGGAGAGGACTGAAGCTTTCTTT. Its translation reads: CASSIRRERTEAFF.